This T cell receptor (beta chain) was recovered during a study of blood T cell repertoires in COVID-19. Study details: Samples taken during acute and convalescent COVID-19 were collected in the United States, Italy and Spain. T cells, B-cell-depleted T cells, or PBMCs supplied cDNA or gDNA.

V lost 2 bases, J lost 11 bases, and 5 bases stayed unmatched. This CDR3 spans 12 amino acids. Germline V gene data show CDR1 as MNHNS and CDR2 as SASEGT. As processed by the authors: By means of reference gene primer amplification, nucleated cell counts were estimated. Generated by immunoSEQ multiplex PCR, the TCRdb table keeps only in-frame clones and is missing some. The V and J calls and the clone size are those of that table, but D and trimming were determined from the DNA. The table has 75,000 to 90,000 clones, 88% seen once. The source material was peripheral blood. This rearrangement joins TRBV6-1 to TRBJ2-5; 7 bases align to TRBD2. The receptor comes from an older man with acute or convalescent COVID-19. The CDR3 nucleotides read TGTGCCAGCAGTGAATCCTCGGGGGGACAGTACTTC. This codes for CASSESSGGQYF.